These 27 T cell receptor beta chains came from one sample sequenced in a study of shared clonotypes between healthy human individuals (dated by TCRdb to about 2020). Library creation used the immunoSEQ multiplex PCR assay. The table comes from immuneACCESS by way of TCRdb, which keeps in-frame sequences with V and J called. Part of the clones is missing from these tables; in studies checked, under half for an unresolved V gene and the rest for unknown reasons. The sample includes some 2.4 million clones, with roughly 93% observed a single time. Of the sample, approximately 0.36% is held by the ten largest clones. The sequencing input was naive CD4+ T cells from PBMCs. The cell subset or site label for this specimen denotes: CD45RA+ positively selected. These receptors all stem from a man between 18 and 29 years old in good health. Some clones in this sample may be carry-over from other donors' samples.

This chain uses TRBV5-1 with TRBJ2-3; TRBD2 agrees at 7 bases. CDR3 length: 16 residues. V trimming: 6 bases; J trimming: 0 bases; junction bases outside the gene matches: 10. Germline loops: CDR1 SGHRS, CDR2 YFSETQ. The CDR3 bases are TGCGCCAGCATGTTGGGGCTAGCGGCTAGCACAGATACGCAGTATTTT. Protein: CASMLGLAASTDTQYF.

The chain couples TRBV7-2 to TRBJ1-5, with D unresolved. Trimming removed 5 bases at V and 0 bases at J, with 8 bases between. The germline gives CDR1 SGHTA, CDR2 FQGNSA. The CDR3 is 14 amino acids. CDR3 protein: CASSEVNSNQPQHF. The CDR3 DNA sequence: TGTGCCAGCAGCGAGGTTAATAGCAATCAGCCCCAGCATTTT.

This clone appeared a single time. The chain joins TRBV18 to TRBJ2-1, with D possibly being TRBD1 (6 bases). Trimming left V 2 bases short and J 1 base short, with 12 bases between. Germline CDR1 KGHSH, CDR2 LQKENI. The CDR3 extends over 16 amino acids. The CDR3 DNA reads TGTGCCAGCTCACCAGGGCAGGACAGTTCCTACAATGAGCAGTTCTTC. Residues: CASSPGQDSSYNEQFF. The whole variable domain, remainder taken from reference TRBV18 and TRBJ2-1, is NAGVMQNPRHLVRRRGQEARLRCSPMKGHSHVYWYRQLPEEGLKFMVYLQKENIIDESGMPKERFSAEFPKEGPSILRIQQVVRGDSAAYFCASSPGQDSSYNEQFFGPGTRLTVL.

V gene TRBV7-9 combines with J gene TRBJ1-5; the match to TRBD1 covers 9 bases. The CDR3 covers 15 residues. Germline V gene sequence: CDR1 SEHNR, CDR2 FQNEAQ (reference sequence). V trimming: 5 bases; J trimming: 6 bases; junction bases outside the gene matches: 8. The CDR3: CASSPGQGQFQPQHF. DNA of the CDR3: TGTGCCAGCAGCCCTGGACAGGGGCAATTTCAGCCCCAGCATTTT.

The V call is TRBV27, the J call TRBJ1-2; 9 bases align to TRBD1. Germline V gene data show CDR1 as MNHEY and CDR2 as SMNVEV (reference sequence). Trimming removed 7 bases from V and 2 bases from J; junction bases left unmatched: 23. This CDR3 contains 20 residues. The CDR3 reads CASTLWDRVYTLTQNYGYTF. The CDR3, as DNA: TGTGCCAGCACCCTCTGGGACAGGGTCTATACTTTAACCCAAAACTATGGCTACACCTTC.

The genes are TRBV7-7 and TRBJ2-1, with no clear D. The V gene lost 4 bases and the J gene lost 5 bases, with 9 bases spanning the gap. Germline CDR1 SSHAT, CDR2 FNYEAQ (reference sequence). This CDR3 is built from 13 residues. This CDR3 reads CASSSERHNEQFF. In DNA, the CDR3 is TGTGCCAGCAGCTCCGAACGACACAATGAGCAGTTCTTC. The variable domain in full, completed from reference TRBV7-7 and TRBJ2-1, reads GAGVSQSPRYKVTKRGQDVTLRCDPISSHATLYWYQQALGQGPEFLTYFNYEAQPDKSGLPSDRFSAERPEGSISTLTIQRTEQRDSAMYRCASSSERHNEQFFGPGTRLTVL.

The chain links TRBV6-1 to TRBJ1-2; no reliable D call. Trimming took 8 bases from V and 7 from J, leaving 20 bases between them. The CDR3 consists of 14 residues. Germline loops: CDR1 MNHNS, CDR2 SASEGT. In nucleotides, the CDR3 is TGTGCCAGCCAGCGGTACTCCTTAGTACCTGGCTACACCTTC. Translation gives CASQRYSLVPGYTF.

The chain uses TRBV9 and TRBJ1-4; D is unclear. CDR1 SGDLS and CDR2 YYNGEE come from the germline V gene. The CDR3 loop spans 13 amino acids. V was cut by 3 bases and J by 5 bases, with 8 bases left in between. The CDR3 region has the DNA TGTGCCAGCAGCGCAGACCCAAATGAAAAACTGTTTTTT. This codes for CASSADPNEKLFF.

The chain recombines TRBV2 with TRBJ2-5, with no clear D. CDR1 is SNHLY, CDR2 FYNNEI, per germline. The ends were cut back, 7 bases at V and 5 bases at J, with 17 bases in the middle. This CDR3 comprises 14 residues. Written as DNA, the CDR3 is TGTGCCAGCACCCGAATAGGGCCGGGTGAGACCCAGTACTTC. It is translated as CASTRIGPGETQYF.

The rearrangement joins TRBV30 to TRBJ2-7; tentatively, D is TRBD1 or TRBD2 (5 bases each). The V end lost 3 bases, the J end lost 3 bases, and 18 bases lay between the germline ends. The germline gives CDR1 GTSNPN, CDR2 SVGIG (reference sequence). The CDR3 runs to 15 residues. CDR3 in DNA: TGTGCCTGGAGCCCGGGTTTAGCGACAGACTACGAGCAGTACTTC. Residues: CAWSPGLATDYEQYF.

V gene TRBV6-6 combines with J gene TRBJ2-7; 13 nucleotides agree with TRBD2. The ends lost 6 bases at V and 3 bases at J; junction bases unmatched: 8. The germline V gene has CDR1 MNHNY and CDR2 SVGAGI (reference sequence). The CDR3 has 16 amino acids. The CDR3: CASSPGLAGEGYEQYF. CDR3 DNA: TGTGCCAGCAGCCCCGGACTAGCGGGAGAAGGCTACGAGCAGTACTTC.

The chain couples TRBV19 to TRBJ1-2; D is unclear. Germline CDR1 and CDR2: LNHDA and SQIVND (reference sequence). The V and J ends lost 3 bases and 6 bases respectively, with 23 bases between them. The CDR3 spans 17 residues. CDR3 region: CASSMRLEARNLNGYTF. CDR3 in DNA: TGTGCCAGTAGTATGCGACTGGAAGCGAGAAACCTTAATGGCTACACCTTC.

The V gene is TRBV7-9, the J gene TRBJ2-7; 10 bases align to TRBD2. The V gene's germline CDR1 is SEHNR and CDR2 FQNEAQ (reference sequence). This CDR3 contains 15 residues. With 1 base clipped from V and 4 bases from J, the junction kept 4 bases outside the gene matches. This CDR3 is CASSLVTSGVYEQYF. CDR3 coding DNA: TGTGCCAGCAGCTTAGTAACTAGCGGGGTTTACGAGCAGTACTTC.

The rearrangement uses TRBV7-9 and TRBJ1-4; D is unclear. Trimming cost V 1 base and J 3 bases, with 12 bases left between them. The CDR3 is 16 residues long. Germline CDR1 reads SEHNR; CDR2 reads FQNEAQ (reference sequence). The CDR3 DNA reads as TGTGCCAGCAGCTTAGACGTCTTTTCTCCTAATGAAAAACTGTTTTTT. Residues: CASSLDVFSPNEKLFF.

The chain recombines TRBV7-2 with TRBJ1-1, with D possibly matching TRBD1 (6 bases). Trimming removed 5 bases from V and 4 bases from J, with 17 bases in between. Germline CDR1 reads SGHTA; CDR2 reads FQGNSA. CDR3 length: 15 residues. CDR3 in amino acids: CASSPTRGAVTEAFF. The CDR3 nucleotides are TGTGCCAGCAGCCCAACTCGGGGGGCGGTCACTGAAGCTTTCTTT. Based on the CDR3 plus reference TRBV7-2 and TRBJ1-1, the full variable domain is GAGVSQSPSNKVTEKGKDVELRCDPISGHTALYWYRQSLGQGLEFLIYFQGNSAPDKSGLPSDRFSAERTGGSVSTLTIQRTQQEDSAVYLCASSPTRGAVTEAFFGQGTRLTVV.

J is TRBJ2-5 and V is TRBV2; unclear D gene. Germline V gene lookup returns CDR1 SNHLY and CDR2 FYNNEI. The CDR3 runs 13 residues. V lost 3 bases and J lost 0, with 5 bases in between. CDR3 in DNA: TGTGCCAGCAGTGATCAGGACCAAGAGACCCAGTACTTC. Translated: CASSDQDQETQYF. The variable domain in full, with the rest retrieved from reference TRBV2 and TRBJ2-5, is EPEVTQTPSHQVTQMGQEVILRCVPISNHLYFYWYRQILGQKVEFLVSFYNNEISEKSEIFDDQFSVERPDGSNFTLKIRSTKLEDSAMYFCASSDQDQETQYFGPGTRLLVL.

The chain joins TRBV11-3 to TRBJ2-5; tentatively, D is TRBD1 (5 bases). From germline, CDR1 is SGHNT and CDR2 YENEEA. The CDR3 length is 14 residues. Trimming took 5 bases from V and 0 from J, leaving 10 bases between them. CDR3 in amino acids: CASSPRRDQETQYF. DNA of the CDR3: TGTGCCAGCAGCCCCCGCAGGGACCAAGAGACCCAGTACTTC.

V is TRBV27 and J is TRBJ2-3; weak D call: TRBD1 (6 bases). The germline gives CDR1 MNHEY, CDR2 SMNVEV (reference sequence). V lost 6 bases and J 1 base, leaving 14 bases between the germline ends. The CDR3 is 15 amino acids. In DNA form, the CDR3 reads TGTGCCAGCAGCTTACAGGGATGGGGCACAGATACGCAGTATTTT. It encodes CASSLQGWGTDTQYF.

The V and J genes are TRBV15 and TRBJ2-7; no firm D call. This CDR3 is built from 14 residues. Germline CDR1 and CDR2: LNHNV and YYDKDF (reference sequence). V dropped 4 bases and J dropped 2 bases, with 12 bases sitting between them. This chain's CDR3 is CATSTRTGPYEQYF. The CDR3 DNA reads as TGTGCCACCAGCACCCGGACGGGTCCCTACGAGCAGTACTTC.

CDR3 residues: CASNRWRGRVTGELFF. The CDR3 bases are TGTGCCAGCAACCGTTGGAGGGGGCGGGTCACCGGGGAGCTGTTTTTT. The chain joins TRBV5-6 to TRBJ2-2; D possibly corresponds to TRBD1 (7 bases). Germline CDR1 and CDR2: SGHDT and YYEEEE. V gave up 6 bases and J gave up 4 bases, with 19 bases separating them. The CDR3 runs 16 residues. The whole variable domain, filled in from reference TRBV5-6 and TRBJ2-2, reads DAGVTQSPTHLIKTRGQQVTLRCSPKSGHDTVSWYQQALGQGPQFIFQYYEEEERQRGNFPDRFSGHQFPNYSSELNVNALLLGDSALYLCASNRWRGRVTGELFFGEGSRLTVL.

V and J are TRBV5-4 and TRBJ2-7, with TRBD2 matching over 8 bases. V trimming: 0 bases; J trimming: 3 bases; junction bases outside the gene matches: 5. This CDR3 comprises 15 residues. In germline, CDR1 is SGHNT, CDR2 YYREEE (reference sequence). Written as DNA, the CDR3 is TGTGCCAGCAGCTTGGATGTGACTAGCGACTACGAGCAGTACTTC. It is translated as CASSLDVTSDYEQYF.

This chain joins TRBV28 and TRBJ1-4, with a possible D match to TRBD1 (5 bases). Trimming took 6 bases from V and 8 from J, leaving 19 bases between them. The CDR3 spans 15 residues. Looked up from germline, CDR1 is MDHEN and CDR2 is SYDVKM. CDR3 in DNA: TGTGCCAGCAGCTCTGTCGGGAGGGGTTGGGAAAAACTGTTTTTT. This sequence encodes CASSSVGRGWEKLFF.

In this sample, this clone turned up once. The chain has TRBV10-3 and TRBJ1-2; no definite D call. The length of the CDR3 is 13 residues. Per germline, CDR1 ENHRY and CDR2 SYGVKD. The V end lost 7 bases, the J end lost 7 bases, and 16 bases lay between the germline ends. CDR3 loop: CAITGGLKAGYTF. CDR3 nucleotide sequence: TGTGCCATCACTGGCGGATTGAAGGCTGGCTACACCTTC.

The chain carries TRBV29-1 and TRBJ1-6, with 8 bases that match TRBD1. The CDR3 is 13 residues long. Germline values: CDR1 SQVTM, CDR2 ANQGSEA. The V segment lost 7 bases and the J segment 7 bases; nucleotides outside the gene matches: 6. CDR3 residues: CSAGTGRNSPLHF. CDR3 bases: TGCAGCGCGGGGACAGGACGGAATTCACCCCTCCACTTT.

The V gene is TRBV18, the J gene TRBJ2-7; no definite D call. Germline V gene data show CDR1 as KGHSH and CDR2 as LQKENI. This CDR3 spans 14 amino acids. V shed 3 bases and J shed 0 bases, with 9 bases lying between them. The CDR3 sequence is CASSPATLSYEQYF. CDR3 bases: TGTGCCAGCTCACCCGCGACACTCTCCTACGAGCAGTACTTC.

The CDR3 DNA reads TGTGCCAGCATGGCTTCCGGCGCCTCACCCCTCCACTTT. It specifies CASMASGASPLHF. This chain uses TRBV2 with TRBJ1-6; no clear D gene. Trimming stripped 7 bases from V and 10 bases from J, with 14 bases between. Germline V gene lookup returns CDR1 SNHLY and CDR2 FYNNEI. The CDR3 is 13 residues long.

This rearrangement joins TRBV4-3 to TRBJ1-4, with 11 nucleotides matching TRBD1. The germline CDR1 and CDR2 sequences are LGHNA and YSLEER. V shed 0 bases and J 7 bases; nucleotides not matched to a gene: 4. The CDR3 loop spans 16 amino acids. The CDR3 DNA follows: TGCGCCAGCAGCCAAGATATGGGACAGGGGGTTGAAAAACTGTTTTTT. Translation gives CASSQDMGQGVEKLFF.